This record looks at one T cell receptor beta chain sequence and its context. These data belong to a study of CD8 T cells in Susac syndrome. The study sequenced TCR beta in blood CD8+ and CD4+ T cells. The study used treatment-naive patients who had stable or active relapsing-remitting disease as multiple sclerosis controls. CD8+ and CD4+ T cells were negatively isolated; TEMRA cells were FACS-enriched. The junction had 7 bases not matched to a gene; V was cut back by 8 bases and J by 4 bases. Germline values: CDR1 SGHTA, CDR2 FQGTGA. The CDR3 has 13 amino acids. A quantity of about 0.5 to 1 ug RNA underwent reverse transcription using random hexamers. By means of immunoSEQ multiplex PCR, TCR beta CDR3 spanning 54 Vbeta and 13 Jbeta underwent amplification. TCRdb re-analysed the immunoSEQ multiplex PCR reads in MiXCR, keeping a single row per CDR3 protein. The sample gives some 140,000 distinct CDR3 sequences, roughly 80% of which show up once; 0.51% is in the top ten.

This chain joins TRBV7-3 and TRBJ1-1, with TRBD1 matching 7 bases. What was sequenced was CD8+ T cells from PBMCs. The receptor comes from a human donor with multiple sclerosis. The CDR3 here is CASSQGGGTEAFF. CDR3 DNA sequence: TGTGCCAGCTCCCAAGGGGGCGGCACTGAAGCTTTCTTT.